The source of this TCR beta chain is a study of T cells after yellow fever vaccination. Across the whole study: Libraries from low-cell-number fractions were prepared with the SMART-Seq v4 Ultra Low Input RNA kit. Regarding the study as a whole: Sorted repertoires could include abundant contaminating clonotypes from bulk cells. A minor fraction of clonotypes spanned both CD4 and CD8 compartments. Clones from primary vaccination mostly reappeared after the booster (around 96% CD4, about 88% CD8).

This clonotype has more than one count but fewer than ten. Its specificity is unknown. TCRdb ran MiXCR on the 5' RACE reads and lists one entry per CDR3 protein. The table has under 600,000 distinct CDR3 sequences, 21% seen once; the top ten hold around 16%. There are 15 residues in the CDR3. The ends lost 3 bases at V and 5 bases at J; junction bases unmatched: 8. This TCR derives from a man younger than 35 who received the YFV17D yellow fever vaccine. This chain joins TRBV12-3 or TRBV12-4 and TRBJ1-1; 8 bases map to TRBD1. The starting material was PBMCs, obtained around 3 weeks after the first yellow fever vaccination. The DNA of the CDR3 is TGTGCCAGCAGTTTGCCCGGACAGGGATTGACTGAAGCTTTCTTT. Protein: CASSLPGQGLTEAFF.